This TCR beta chain emerged from a study of beta chain features in type 1 diabetes. Overall study findings and caveats: TCRB repertoires of naive, central memory and Treg cells appeared more similar among patients than among healthy donors. Whether HLA type influences TCRB rearrangement remained unresolved here.

On this clone: The antigen remains undetermined.

The CDR3 is 12 residues long. Germline-derived CDR1 and CDR2 are SGHVS and FQNEAQ. Trimming left V 3 bases short and J 6 bases short, with 9 bases between. The single heparinised draw taken from each donor contained roughly 100 mL of blood on average. The authors reverse transcribed all of the isolated RNA, so sequencing captured expressed TCRB transcripts. Assay used: immunoSEQ multiplex PCR; TCRdb lists only in-frame clones, some missing. This table holds over 700,000 clones, roughly 15% found once. Sequenced: naive CD4+ T cells from blood. The genes are TRBV7-8 and TRBJ2-7; D not certain. The TCR originated in a woman aged 18-29 years in good health. CDR3 protein: CASSFGSTEQYF. DNA for the CDR3: TGTGCCAGCAGCTTTGGTAGCACCGAGCAGTACTTC.